The entry that follows covers one TCR beta chain sequence. The data were obtained in a study of cytomegalovirus exposure and HLA in healthy donors. The germline V gene has CDR1 SGHAT and CDR2 FQNNGV. There are 15 residues in the CDR3. The ends lost 5 bases at V and 4 bases at J; junction bases unmatched: 7. The assay was immunoSEQ multiplex PCR, and TCRdb's table has in-frame clones only and misses some. The repertoire holds about 82,000 clones, with approximately 93% as singletons. Sequenced sample: PBMCs. The chain is built from TRBV11-2 and TRBJ1-4; TRBD1 aligns across 7 bases. This receptor was identified in a man between 18 and 35 years old in good health and CMV-seronegative. In DNA form, the CDR3 reads TGTGCCAGCAGCCACGGACAGGACTATAATGAAAAACTGTTTTTT. Protein sequence: CASSHGQDYNEKLFF.